This T cell receptor (beta chain) was observed in a study of T cells in Graves' hyperthyroidism and ophthalmopathy. Study-wide results and limits: Blood also carried most thyroid clonotypes expanded above 0.001.

Across 18 months, stable Graves' hyperthyroidism was marked by no progression to ophthalmopathy. TCR beta CDR3 region amplification was performed from RNA transcripts. The study used the HTBI primer set for a first-round RT-PCR of the TCR CDR3. TCRdb processed the multiplex PCR reads anew with MiXCR; each CDR3 protein has one entry. The table shows roughly 300,000 distinct CDR3 sequences, with 11% to 15% occurring only once. This clonotype was counted many times. Its antigen remains unidentified. Sequences were obtained from blood. This receptor was taken from a woman aged 25 to 39 with Graves' hyperthyroidism.

The CDR3 DNA reads as TGTGCCACCAGTACGACAGGGAAGGTGGACGAGCAGTACTTC. Its translation is CATSTTGKVDEQYF. The chain joins TRBV24-1 to TRBJ2-7; 7 nucleotides agree with TRBD1. Germline trimming cut 6 bases from V and 5 bases from J; bases unmatched to any gene: 9. The CDR3 is 14 amino acids. Germline CDR1 is KGHDR and CDR2 is SFDVKD.